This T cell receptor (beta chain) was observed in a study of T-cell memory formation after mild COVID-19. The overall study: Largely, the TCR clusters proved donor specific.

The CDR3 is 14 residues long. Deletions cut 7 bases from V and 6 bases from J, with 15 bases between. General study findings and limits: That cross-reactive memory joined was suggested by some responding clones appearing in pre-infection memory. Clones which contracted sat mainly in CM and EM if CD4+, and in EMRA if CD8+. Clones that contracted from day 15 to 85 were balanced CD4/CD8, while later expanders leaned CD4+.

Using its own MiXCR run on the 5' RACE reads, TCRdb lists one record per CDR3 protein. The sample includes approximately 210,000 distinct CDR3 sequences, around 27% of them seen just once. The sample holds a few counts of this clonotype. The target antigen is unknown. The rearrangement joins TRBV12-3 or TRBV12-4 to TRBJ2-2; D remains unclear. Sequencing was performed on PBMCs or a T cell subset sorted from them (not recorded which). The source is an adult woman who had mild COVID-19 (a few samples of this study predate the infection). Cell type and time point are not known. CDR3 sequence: CASTPIYRSGELFF. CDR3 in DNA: TGTGCCAGCACCCCAATTTATAGGTCCGGGGAGCTGTTTTTT.